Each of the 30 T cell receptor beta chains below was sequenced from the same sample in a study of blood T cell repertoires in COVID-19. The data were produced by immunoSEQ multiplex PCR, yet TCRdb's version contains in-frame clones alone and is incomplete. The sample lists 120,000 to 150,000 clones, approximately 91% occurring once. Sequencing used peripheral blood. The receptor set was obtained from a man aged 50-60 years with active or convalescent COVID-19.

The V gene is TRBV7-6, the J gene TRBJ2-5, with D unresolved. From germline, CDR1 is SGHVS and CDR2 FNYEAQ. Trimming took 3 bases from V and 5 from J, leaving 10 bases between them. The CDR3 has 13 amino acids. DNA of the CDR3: TGTGCCAGCAGCTTTTCCTCACAGGAGACCCAGTACTTC. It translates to CASSFSSQETQYF.

Here the CDR3 reads CASSVEGLSNQPQHF. The CDR3 coding sequence is TGTGCCAGCAGCGTAGAGGGGCTGAGCAATCAGCCCCAGCATTTT. This chain uses TRBV9 with TRBJ1-5, with D tentatively TRBD1 (5 bases). Germline V gene sequence: CDR1 SGDLS, CDR2 YYNGEE. V lost 0 bases and J 1 base, leaving 8 bases between the germline ends. The CDR3 is made up of 15 amino acids. The complete variable domain, with remaining parts taken from reference TRBV9 and TRBJ1-5, reads DSGVTQTPKHLITATGQRVTLRCSPRSGDLSVYWYQQSLDQGLQFLIQYYNGEERAKGNILERFSAQQFPDLHSELNLSSLELGDSALYFCASSVEGLSNQPQHFGDGTRLSIL.

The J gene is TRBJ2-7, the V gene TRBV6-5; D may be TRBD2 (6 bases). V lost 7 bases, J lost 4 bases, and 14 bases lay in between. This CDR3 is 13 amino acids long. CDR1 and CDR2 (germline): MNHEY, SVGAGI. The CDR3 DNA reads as TGTGCCAGCACCGCCGGGAGTTCTTACGAGCAGTACTTC. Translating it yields CASTAGSSYEQYF.

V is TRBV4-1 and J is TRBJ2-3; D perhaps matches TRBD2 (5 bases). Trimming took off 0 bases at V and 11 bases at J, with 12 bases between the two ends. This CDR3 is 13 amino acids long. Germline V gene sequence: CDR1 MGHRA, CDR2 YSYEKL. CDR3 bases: TGCGCCAGCAGCCAAGATCGACTACCACGGCAGTATTTT. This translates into CASSQDRLPRQYF.

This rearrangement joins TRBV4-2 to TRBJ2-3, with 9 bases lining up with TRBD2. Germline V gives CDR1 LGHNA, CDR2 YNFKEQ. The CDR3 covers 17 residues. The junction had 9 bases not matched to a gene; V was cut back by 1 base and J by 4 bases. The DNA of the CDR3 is TGTGCCAGCAGCCAAGTCTCTAGCGGGACGACGGCAGATACGCAGTATTTT. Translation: CASSQVSSGTTADTQYF.

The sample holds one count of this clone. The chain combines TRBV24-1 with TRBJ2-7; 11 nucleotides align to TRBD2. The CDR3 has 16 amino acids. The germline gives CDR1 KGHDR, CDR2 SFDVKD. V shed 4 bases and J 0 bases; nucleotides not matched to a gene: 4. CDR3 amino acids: CATSDTSGSGSYEQYF. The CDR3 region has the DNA TGTGCCACCAGTGACACTAGCGGGAGTGGCTCCTACGAGCAGTACTTC.

The CDR3: CASRQNAGTSGGKEFF. CDR3 sequence (DNA): TGTGCCAGCAGACAGAACGCCGGGACTAGCGGGGGAAAGGAGTTCTTC. The chain links TRBV7-2 to TRBJ2-1, with TRBD2 matching 14 bases. This CDR3 spans 16 amino acids. The junction had 15 bases not matched to a gene; V was cut back by 6 bases and J by 14 bases. Germline V gives CDR1 SGHTA, CDR2 FQGNSA.

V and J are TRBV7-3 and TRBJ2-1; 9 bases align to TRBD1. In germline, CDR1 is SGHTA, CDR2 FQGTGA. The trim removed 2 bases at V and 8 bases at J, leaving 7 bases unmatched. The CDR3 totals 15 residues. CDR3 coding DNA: TGTGCCAGCAGCTTACTCCCGGGGACAGGGTATGAGCAGTTCTTC. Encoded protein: CASSLLPGTGYEQFF.

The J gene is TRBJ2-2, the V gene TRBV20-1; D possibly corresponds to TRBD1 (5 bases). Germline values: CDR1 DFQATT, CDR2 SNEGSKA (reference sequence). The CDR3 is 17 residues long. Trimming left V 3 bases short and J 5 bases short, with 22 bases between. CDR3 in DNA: TGCAGTGCTAGTGATATGGGGCAGAGATTGGGTACCGGGGAGCTGTTTTTT. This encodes CSASDMGQRLGTGELFF.

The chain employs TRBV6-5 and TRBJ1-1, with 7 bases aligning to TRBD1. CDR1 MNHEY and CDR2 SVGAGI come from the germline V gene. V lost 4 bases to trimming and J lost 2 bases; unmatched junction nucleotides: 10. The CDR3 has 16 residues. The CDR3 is CASSSQVGGSNTEAFF. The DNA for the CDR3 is TGTGCCAGCAGTTCACAAGTAGGGGGCAGTAACACTGAAGCTTTCTTT.

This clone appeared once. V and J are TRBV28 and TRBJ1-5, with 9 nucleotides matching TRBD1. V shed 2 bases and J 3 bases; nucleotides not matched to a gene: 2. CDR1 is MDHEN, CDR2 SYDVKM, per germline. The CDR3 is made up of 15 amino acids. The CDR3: CASSLGTGINQPQHF. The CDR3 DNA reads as TGTGCCAGCAGTTTAGGGACAGGGATCAATCAGCCCCAGCATTTT.

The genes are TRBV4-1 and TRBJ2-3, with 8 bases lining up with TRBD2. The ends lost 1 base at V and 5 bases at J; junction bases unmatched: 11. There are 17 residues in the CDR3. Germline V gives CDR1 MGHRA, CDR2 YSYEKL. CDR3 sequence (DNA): TGCGCCAGCAGCCAAGTCTCCGTGAAGCGGGAGAGAGATACGCAGTATTTT. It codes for CASSQVSVKRERDTQYF.

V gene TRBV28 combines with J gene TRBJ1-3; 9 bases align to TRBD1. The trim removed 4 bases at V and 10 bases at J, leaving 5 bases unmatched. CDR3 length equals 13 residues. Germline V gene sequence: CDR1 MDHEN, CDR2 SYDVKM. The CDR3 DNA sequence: TGTGCCAGCAGTTACCCCGGGACAGGGACCATATATTTT. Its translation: CASSYPGTGTIYF.

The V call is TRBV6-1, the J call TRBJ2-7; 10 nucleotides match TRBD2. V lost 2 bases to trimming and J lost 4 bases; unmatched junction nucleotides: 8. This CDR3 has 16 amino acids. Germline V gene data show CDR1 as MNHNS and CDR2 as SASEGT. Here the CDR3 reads CASSEWEREGRYEQYF. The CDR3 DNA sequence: TGTGCCAGCAGTGAATGGGAGCGGGAGGGCCGGTACGAGCAGTACTTC.

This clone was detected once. The CDR3 loop is CASSPYSGTSGQSGTQYF. The CDR3 bases are TGTGCCAGCAGCCCCTACTCCGGGACTAGCGGCCAGAGCGGTACGCAGTATTTT. The V call is TRBV9, the J call TRBJ2-3, with 11 nucleotides matching TRBD2. Germline CDR1 SGDLS, CDR2 YYNGEE. This CDR3 has 18 residues. Trimming at V came to 4 bases and at J to 8 bases, leaving 18 bases not matched to a gene.

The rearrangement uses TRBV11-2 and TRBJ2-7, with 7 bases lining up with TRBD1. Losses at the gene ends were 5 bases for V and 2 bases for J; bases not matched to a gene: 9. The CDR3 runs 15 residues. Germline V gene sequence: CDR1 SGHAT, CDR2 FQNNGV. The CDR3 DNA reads TGTGCCAGCAGCCCTACAACTCAGGGGGCCTACGAGCAGTACTTC. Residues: CASSPTTQGAYEQYF.

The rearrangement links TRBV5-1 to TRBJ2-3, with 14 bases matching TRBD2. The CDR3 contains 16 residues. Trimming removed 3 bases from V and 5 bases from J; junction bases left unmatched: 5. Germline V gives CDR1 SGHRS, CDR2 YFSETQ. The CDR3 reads CASSWTSGRPIDTQYF. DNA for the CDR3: TGCGCCAGCAGCTGGACTAGCGGGAGGCCCATAGATACGCAGTATTTT.

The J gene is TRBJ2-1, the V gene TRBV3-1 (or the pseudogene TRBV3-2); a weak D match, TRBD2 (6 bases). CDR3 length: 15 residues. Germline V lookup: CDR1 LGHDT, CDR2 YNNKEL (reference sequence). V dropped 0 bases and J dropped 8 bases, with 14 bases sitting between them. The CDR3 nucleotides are TGTGCCAGCAGCCAAGATCGGCTAGCGCTGTATGAGCAGTTCTTC. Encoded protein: CASSQDRLALYEQFF.

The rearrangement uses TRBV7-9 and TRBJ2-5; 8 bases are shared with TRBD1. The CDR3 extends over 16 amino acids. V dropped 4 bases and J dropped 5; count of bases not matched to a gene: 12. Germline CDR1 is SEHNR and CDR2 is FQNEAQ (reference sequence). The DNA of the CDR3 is TGTGCCAGCAGCTCTGTACCGGACAGGGTACAGGAGACCCAGTACTTC. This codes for CASSSVPDRVQETQYF.

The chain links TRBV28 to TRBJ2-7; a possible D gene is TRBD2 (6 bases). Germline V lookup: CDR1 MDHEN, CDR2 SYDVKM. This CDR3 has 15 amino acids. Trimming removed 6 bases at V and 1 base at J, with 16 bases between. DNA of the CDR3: TGTGCCAGCAGATCTGCCGGGACTGGATCCTACGAGCAGTACTTC. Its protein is CASRSAGTGSYEQYF.

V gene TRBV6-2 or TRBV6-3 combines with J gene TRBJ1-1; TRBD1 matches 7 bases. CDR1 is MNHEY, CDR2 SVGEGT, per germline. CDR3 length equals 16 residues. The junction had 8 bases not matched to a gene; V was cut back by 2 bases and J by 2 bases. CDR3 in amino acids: CASSYPAGGVNTEAFF. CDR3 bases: TGTGCCAGCAGTTACCCGGCAGGGGGAGTAAACACTGAAGCTTTCTTT.

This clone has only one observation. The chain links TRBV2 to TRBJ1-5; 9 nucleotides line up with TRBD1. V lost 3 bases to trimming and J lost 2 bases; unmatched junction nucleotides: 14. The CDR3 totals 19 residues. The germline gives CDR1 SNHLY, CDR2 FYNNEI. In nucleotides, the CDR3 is TGTGCCAGCAGTGATCCCACCGGGACAGGGATTCGGGGCAATCAGCCCCAGCATTTT. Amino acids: CASSDPTGTGIRGNQPQHF. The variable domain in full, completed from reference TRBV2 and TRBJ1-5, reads EPEVTQTPSHQVTQMGQEVILRCVPISNHLYFYWYRQILGQKVEFLVSFYNNEISEKSEIFDDQFSVERPDGSNFTLKIRSTKLEDSAMYFCASSDPTGTGIRGNQPQHFGDGTRLSIL.

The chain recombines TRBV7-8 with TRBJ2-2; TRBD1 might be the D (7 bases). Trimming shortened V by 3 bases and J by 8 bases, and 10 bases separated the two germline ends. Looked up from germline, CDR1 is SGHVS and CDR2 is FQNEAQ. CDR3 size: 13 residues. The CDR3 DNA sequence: TGTGCCAGCAGCTTGGAGGGGGCTGGGGAGCTGTTTTTT. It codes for CASSLEGAGELFF.

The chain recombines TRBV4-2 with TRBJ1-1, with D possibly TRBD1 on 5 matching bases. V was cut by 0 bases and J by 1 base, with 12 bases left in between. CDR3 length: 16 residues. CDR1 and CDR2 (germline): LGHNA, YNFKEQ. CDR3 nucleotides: TGTGCCAGCAGCCAAGATTGGGGCAGCCGGAACACTGAAGCTTTCTTT. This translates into CASSQDWGSRNTEAFF.

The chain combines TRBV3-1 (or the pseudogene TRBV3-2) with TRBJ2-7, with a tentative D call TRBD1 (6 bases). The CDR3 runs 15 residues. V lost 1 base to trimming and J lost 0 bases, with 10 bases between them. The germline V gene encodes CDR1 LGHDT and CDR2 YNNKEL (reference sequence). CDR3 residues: CASSQVGDISYEQYF. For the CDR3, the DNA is TGTGCCAGCAGCCAAGTTGGGGACATCTCCTACGAGCAGTACTTC.

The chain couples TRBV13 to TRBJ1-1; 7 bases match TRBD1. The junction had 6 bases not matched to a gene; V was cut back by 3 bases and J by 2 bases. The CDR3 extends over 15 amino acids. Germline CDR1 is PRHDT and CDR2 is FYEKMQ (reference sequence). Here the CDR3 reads CASSFQGQPNTEAFF. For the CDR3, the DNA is TGTGCCAGCAGCTTTCAGGGACAGCCCAACACTGAAGCTTTCTTT.

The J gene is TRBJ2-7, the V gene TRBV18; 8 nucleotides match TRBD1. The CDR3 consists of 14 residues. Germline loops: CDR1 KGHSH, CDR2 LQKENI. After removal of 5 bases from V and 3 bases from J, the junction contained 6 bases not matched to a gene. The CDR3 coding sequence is TGTGCCAGCTCAGGATCACAGGGGGGCTACGAGCAGTACTTC. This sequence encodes CASSGSQGGYEQYF.

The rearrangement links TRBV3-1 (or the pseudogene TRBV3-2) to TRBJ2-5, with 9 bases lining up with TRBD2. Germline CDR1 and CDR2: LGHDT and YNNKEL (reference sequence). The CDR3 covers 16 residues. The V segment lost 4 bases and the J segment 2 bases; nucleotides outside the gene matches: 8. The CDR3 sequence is CASSLRGSGGQETQYF. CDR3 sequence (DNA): TGTGCCAGCAGCCTCCGGGGTAGCGGGGGTCAAGAGACCCAGTACTTC.

CDR3 loop: CASSETGLAGGFEQYF. CDR3 DNA: TGTGCCAGCAGTGAAACGGGACTAGCGGGAGGATTCGAGCAGTACTTC. The chain couples TRBV2 to TRBJ2-7; 15 bases line up with TRBD2. Germline CDR1 reads SNHLY; CDR2 reads FYNNEI. This CDR3 spans 16 amino acids. V trimming: 2 bases; J trimming: 6 bases; junction bases outside the gene matches: 5.

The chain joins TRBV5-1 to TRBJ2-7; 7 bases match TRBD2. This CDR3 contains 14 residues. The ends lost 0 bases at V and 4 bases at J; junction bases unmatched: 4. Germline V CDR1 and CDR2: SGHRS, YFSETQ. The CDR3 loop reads CASSLDSGPYEQYF. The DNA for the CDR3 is TGCGCCAGCAGCTTGGATAGCGGGCCTTACGAGCAGTACTTC.